This TCR beta chain was obtained from a study of shared clonotypes between healthy human individuals. Turning to the study itself: A donor's plate count was three for CD4 naive and three for CD4 memory; CD8 naive had two and CD8 memory one.

Remarks on this clone: The antigen is not known.

Study-wide points: Exclusively blood specimens were collected; tissue repertoires likely differ. In general, naive subsets displayed greater estimated richness than memory subsets did.

This CDR3 contains 13 residues. Looked up from germline, CDR1 is MDHEN and CDR2 is SYDVKM. V was pared by 10 bases and J by 5 bases, with 5 bases of the junction left unmatched. Here immunoSEQ multiplex PCR was the method, and the copy in TCRdb shows in-frame clones only, minus some. The sample includes 2 million to 2.5 million clones, approximately 93% of them seen just once. Sequencing used naive CD4+ T cells from PBMCs. The subset here: CD45RA+ positively selected. This receptor was obtained from a man younger than 30 in good health. Some clones in this sample may be carry-over from other donors' samples. This sequence joins TRBV28 and TRBJ2-3, with 11 positions matching TRBD1. The DNA of the CDR3 is TGTGCCATCGGACAGGGGGCAGGAGATACGCAGTATTTT. Its protein product is CAIGQGAGDTQYF.